The source of this TCR beta chain is a study of blood T cells in healthy people across ages. General study findings and limits: PBMCs that were unsorted prevented a conclusive naive versus antigen-experienced comparison.

Donor samples were obtained from healthy Caucasian individuals from Russia, aged 6 to 90. Comments on this clonotype: The antigen remains unidentified. The junction departs from the called germline gene at one end, perhaps through a read error.

With a J-beta primer mix and a sample-barcoded 5' primer, a second PCR ran about 7 to 12 cycles. TCRdb redid the calling of the 5' RACE reads with MiXCR, one entry per CDR3 protein. The sample has around 1,000,000 distinct CDR3 sequences, approximately 26% seen once; the top ten hold 0.65% to 0.75%. These data were likewise used in another study, on T cells of mothers and their children. Per that paper: The shaping of TCR recombination output by thymic selection is similar in related and unrelated pairs. The study found slightly higher but non-significant overlap in related versus unrelated mother-child pairs.

The TCR was taken from a girl under 10 years old in good health. The sample was blood.

The DNA of the CDR3 is TGTGCTAGCGGTTCCGGAGCCTATAGCAATCAGCCCCAGCATTTT. Residues: CASGSGAYSNQPQHF. The rearrangement links TRBV12-5 to TRBJ1-5; D is unclear. The germline gives CDR1 LGHNT, CDR2 FRNRAP. CDR3 size: 15 residues.